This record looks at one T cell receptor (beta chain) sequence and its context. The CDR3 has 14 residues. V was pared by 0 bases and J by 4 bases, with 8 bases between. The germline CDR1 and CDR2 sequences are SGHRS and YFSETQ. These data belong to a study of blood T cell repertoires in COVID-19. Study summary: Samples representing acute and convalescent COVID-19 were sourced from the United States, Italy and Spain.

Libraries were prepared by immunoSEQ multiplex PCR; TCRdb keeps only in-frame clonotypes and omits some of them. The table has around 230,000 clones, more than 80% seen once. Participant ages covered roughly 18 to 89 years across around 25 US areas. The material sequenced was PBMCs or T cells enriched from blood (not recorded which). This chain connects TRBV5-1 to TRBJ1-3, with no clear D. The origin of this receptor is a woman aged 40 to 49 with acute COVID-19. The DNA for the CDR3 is TGCGCCAGCAGCTTGGTTGATGGCGGAAACACCATATATTTT. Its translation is CASSLVDGGNTIYF.